This T cell receptor beta chain was found in a study of T cell repertoires in aging, cancer and after chemotherapy. Study overall: Six age groups, ranging from 30 or younger to 70 or older, included the donors. Findings and limits, study-wide: In hematological cancer patients, infiltrated lymphoid organs may have impaired thymic emigration or peripheral T cell expansion. Healthy donors lost TCR diversity with age mainly through richness, cancer patients through richness and evenness. The repertoire data cannot show anything about immunological memory following chemotherapy.

CDR3 length: 16 residues. Trimming took 3 bases from V and 5 from J; bases not matched to a gene: 13. Per the germline V gene, CDR1 is GTSNPN and CDR2 is SVGIG (reference sequence). Concerning this clonotype: The antigen remains undetermined.

Multiplex touch-down PCR with TRB-A/B primers amplified rearranged V-D-J TRB sequences. MiXCR, applied by TCRdb to the multiplex PCR reads, yields one record per CDR3 protein. The table lists roughly 4,900 distinct CDR3 sequences, approximately 30% of them singletons. TCR beta rearrangements were amplified from peripheral blood genomic DNA. Sample: blood. V and J are TRBV30 and TRBJ1-1; TRBD1 matches 9 bases. The sequence was collected from a human donor with a blood cancer. The CDR3 DNA follows: TGTGCCTGGAGGGATTCCGGGACAGGGAGAAGAACTGAAGCTTTCTTT. Translating it yields CAWRDSGTGRRTEAFF. Full variable domain (outside the CDR3, taken from reference TRBV30 and TRBJ1-1): SQTIHQWPATLVQPVGSPLSLECTVEGTSNPNLYWYRQAAGRGLQLLFYSVGIGQISSEVPQNLSASRPQDRQFILSSKKLLLSDSGFYLCAWRDSGTGRRTEAFFGQGTRLTVV.